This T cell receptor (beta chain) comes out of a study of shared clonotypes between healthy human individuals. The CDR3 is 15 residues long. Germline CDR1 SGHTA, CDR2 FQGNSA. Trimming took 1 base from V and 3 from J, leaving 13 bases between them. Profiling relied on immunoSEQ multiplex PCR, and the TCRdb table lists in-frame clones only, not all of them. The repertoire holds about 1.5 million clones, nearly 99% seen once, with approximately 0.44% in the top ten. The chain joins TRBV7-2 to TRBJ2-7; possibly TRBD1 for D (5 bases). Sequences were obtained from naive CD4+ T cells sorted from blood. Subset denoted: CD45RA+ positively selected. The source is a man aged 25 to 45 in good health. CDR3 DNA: TGTGCCAGCAGCTTAGTCGGCAGGGCCCTCTACGAGCAGTACTTC. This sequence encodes CASSLVGRALYEQYF.